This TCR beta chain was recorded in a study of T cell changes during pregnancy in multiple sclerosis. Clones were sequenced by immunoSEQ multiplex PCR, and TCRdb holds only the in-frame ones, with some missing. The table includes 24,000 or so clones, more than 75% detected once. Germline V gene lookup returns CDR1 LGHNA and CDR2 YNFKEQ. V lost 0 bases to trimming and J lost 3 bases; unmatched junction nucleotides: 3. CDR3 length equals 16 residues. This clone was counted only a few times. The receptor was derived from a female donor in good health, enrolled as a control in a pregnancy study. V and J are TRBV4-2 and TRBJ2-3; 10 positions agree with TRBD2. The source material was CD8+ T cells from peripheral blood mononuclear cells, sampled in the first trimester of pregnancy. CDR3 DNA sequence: TGTGCCAGCAGCCAAGAGGGGACTAGCGCGACAGATACGCAGTATTTT. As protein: CASSQEGTSATDTQYF.